This T cell receptor (beta chain) appears in the sequencing data of a study of cytomegalovirus exposure and HLA in healthy donors. Notes on the study in general: A few CMV-associated chains were confirmed in vitro to be specific for CMV antigens. The authors assumed roughly uniform sequencing depth across donors for presence/absence analyses.

Vbeta (60) and Jbeta (13) primers were used in the PCR. This table comes from immunoSEQ multiplex PCR, and its TCRdb copy is limited to in-frame clones, with some not included. The sample contains about 130,000 clones, 65% to 90% of which appear only once. V dropped 6 bases and J dropped 5; count of bases not matched to a gene: 7. This CDR3 comprises 15 residues. Germline V gene lookup returns CDR1 MDHEN and CDR2 SYDVKM. As to this clone: What it recognizes is unknown.

Sequencing input: PBMCs. This sequence originates from a girl aged 2-10 years in good health and CMV-seronegative. The rearrangement links TRBV28 to TRBJ2-5, with 12 bases identical to TRBD2. This CDR3 is CASSKRTSGMETQYF. Here the CDR3 DNA reads TGTGCCAGCAGCAAGCGGACTAGCGGGATGGAGACCCAGTACTTC. Drawing the rest from reference TRBV28 and TRBJ2-5, the complete variable domain is DVKVTQSSRYLVKRTGEKVFLECVQDMDHENMFWYRQDPGLGLRLIYFSYDVKMKEKGDIPEGYSVSREKKERFSLILESASTNQTSMYLCASSKRTSGMETQYFGPGTRLLVL.